These 9 T cell receptor beta chains came from one sample sequenced in a study of PD-1 blockade in classical Hodgkin lymphoma. As to time point: cycle 4 day 1 (C4D1), after around six weeks of nivolumab. Relapse after autologous stem cell transplantation occurred in every patient, and brentuximab vedotin exposure varied. Starting with thawed PBMCs, CD4+ T cells were purified by magnetic negative selection. This table comes from immunoSEQ multiplex PCR, and its TCRdb copy is limited to in-frame clones, with some not included. The sample includes approximately 28,000 clones, around 80% of them seen just once. Specimen: CD4+ T cells from blood, collected before the fourth cycle of nivolumab. All receptors come from a human donor with classical Hodgkin lymphoma.

The V and J genes are TRBV18 and TRBJ1-1; TRBD1 aligns across 8 bases. Trimming took 2 bases from V and 1 from J; bases not matched to a gene: 12. The CDR3 runs to 18 residues. Germline V gene sequence: CDR1 KGHSH, CDR2 LQKENI. CDR3 amino acids: CASSPVAGQAAPNTEAFF. The CDR3 DNA reads as TGTGCCAGCTCACCAGTTGCGGGACAGGCTGCTCCGAACACTGAAGCTTTCTTT.

CDR3 sequence (DNA): TGTGCCAGCAGCCAAGTCGCACCCCCCGCGCCCACCCCGAGAAATGAGCAGTTCTTC. Its translation is CASSQVAPPAPTPRNEQFF. The J gene is TRBJ2-1, the V gene TRBV4-2; D remains ambiguous. Germline CDR1 LGHNA, CDR2 YNFKEQ. This CDR3 has 19 amino acids. Trimming left V 1 base short and J 7 bases short, with 26 bases between.

The V call is TRBV4-1, the J call TRBJ2-1; tentatively, D is TRBD1 or TRBD2 (6 bases each). The CDR3 sequence is 17 residues long. Deletions cut 0 bases from V and 3 bases from J, with 15 bases between. Germline loops: CDR1 MGHRA, CDR2 YSYEKL. The CDR3 nucleotides are TGCGCCAGCAGCCAAGATCCCCGAAGGGGGGACTACAATGAGCAGTTCTTC. As protein: CASSQDPRRGDYNEQFF.

This clone was seen a few times. This chain uses TRBV28 with TRBJ1-4; TRBD1 matches at 7 bases. V lost 3 bases, J lost 11 bases, and 9 bases stayed unmatched. Germline lookup yields CDR1 MDHEN and CDR2 SYDVKM. This CDR3 has 14 residues. CDR3 sequence reads: CASSFSRGVGKLFF. DNA of the CDR3: TGTGCCAGCAGTTTTAGCAGGGGGGTTGGGAAACTGTTTTTT.

This chain uses TRBV27 with TRBJ2-3; D uncertain. Germline CDR1 reads MNHEY; CDR2 reads SMNVEV (reference sequence). CDR3 length equals 13 residues. Trimming took off 6 bases at V and 4 bases at J, with 11 bases between the two ends. CDR3 nucleotide sequence: TGTGCCAGCAGCATATACATACCAGATACGCAGTATTTT. As protein: CASSIYIPDTQYF.

The chain employs TRBV6-6 and TRBJ2-7; D might be TRBD2 (5 bases). The CDR3 runs 14 residues. V shed 4 bases and J shed 6 bases, with 16 bases lying between them. Germline V gene data show CDR1 as MNHNY and CDR2 as SVGAGI (reference sequence). In nucleotides, the CDR3 is TGTGCCAGCAGTTTACCGGAGGCCTCTACCGAGCAGTACTTC. Translation: CASSLPEASTEQYF.

The genes are TRBV5-8 and TRBJ2-7; TRBD1 matches 7 bases. CDR1 and CDR2 from the germline V gene are SGHTS and YDEGEE. The CDR3 loop spans 17 amino acids. Losses at the gene ends were 1 base for V and 0 bases for J; bases not matched to a gene: 10. The CDR3 DNA sequence: TGTGCCAGCAGCTTGAGCGGTTACGGACAGGACTCCTACGAGCAGTACTTC. It codes for CASSLSGYGQDSYEQYF.

The chain is built from TRBV7-2 and TRBJ1-5; D gene unclear. Germline lookup yields CDR1 SGHTA and CDR2 FQGNSA. The CDR3 sequence is 14 residues long. V was cut by 0 bases and J by 2 bases, with 5 bases left in between. CDR3: CASSLAQGNQPQHF. CDR3 nucleotides: TGTGCCAGCAGCTTAGCGCAGGGCAATCAGCCCCAGCATTTT. Looking up the rest from reference TRBV7-2 and TRBJ1-5 gives the full variable domain: GAGVSQSPSNKVTEKGKDVELRCDPISGHTALYWYRQSLGQGLEFLIYFQGNSAPDKSGLPSDRFSAERTGGSVSTLTIQRTQQEDSAVYLCASSLAQGNQPQHFGDGTRLSIL.

This sequence joins TRBV10-3 and TRBJ1-2; a possible D gene is TRBD1 (6 bases). The V end lost 4 bases, the J end lost 2 bases, and 11 bases lay between the germline ends. The CDR3 runs to 14 residues. Looked up from germline, CDR1 is ENHRY and CDR2 is SYGVKD. The CDR3 DNA reads as TGTGCCATCAGTGGTGCAAGGGGGAACTATGGCTACACCTTC. Translated: CAISGARGNYGYTF.